This T cell receptor beta chain is drawn from a study of shared clonotypes between healthy human individuals. Study as a whole: The composition of the donors was a couple of women and a few men aged 18 to 49. CD8 memory received one plate per donor, CD8 naive two, CD4 memory three and CD4 naive three.

This CDR3 contains 15 residues. Germline V CDR1 and CDR2: WNHNN, SYGVQD (reference sequence). Trimming pared 0 bases from V and 7 bases from J, leaving 13 bases between. The repertoire was sequenced with immunoSEQ multiplex PCR; TCRdb's copy has only in-frame clones and lacks some. The table has over a million clones, approximately 70% seen once. What was sequenced was memory CD4+ T cells sorted from blood. Subset denoted: CD45RA-negative fraction. This receptor was obtained from a man in his late teens or twenties in good health. The chain carries TRBV10-1 and TRBJ2-1; weak D call: TRBD2 (6 bases). As DNA, the CDR3 is TGCGCCAGCAGTGAGTCTGGGCGGGACGGAAATGAGCAGTTCTTC. Encoded protein: CASSESGRDGNEQFF.